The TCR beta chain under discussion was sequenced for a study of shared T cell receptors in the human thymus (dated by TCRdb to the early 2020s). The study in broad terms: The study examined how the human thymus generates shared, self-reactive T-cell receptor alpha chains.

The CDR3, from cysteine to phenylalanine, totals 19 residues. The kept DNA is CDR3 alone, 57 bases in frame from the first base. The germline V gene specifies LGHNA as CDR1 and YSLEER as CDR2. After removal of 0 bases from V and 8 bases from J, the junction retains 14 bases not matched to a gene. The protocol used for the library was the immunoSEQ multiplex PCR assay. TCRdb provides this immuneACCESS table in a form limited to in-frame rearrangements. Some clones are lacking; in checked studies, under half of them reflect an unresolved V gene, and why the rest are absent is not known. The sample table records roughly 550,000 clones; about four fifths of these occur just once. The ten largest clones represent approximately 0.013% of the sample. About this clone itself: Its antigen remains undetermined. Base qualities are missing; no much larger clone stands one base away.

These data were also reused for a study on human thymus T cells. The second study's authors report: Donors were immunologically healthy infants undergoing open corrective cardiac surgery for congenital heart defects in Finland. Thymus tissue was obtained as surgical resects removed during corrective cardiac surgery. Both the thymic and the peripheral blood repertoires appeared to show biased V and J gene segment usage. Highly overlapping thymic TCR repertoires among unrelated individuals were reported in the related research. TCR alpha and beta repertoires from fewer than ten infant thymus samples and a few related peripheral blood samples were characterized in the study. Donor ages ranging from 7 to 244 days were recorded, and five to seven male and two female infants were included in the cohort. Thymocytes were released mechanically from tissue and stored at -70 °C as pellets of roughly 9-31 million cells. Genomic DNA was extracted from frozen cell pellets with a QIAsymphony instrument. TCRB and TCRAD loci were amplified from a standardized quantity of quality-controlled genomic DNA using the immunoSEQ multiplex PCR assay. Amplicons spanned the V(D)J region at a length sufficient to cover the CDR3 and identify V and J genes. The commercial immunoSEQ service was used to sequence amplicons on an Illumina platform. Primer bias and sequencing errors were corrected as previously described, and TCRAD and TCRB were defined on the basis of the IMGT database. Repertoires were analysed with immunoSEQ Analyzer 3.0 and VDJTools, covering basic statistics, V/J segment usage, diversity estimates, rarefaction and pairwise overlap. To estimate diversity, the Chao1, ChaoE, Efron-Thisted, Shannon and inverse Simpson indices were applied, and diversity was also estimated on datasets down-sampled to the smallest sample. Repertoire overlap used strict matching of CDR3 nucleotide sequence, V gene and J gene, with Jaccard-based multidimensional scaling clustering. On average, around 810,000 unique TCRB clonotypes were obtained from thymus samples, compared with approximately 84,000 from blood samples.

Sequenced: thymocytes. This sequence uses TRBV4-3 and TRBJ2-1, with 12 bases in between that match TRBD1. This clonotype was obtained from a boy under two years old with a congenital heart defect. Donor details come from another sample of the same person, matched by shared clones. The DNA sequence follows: TGCGCCAGCAGCCAAGATAAGGGACAGGGGGCGATCCGGGGCGATGAGCAGTTCTTC. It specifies CASSQDKGQGAIRGDEQFF.